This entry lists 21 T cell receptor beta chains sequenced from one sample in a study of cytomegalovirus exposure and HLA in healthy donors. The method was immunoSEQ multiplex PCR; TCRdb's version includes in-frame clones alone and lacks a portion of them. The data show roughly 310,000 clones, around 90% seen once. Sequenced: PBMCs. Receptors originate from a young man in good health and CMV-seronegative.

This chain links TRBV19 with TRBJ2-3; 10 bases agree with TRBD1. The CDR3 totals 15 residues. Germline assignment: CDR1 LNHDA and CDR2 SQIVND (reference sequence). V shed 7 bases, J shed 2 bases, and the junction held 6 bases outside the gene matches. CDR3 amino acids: CASTPGQGFTDTQYF. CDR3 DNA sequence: TGTGCCAGTACCCCGGGACAGGGGTTCACAGATACGCAGTATTTT. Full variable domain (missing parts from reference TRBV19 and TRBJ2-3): DGGITQSPKYLFRKEGQNVTLSCEQNLNHDAMYWYRQDPGQGLRLIYYSQIVNDFQKGDIAEGYSVSREKKESFPLTVTSAQKNPTAFYLCASTPGQGFTDTQYFGPGTRLTVL.

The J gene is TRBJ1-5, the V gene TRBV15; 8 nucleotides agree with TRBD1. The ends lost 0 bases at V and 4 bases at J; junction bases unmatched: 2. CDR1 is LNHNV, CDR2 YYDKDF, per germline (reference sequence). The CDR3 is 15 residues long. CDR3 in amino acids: CATSRDRGRNQPQHF. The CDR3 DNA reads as TGTGCCACCAGCAGAGACAGGGGGCGAAATCAGCCCCAGCATTTT.

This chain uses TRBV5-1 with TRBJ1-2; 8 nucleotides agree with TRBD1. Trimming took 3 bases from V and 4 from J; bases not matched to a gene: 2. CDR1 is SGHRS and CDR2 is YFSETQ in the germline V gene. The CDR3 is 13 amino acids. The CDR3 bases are TGCGCCAGCAGCTCAGGGGGCTCCTATGGCTACACCTTC. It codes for CASSSGGSYGYTF.

The CDR3 sequence: CASREQGGTYNEQFF. The CDR3 nucleotides are TGCGCCAGCAGAGAACAGGGAGGGACCTACAATGAGCAGTTCTTC. The chain employs TRBV5-1 and TRBJ2-1; a weak D match, TRBD2 (7 bases). CDR3 size: 15 residues. V shed 5 bases and J shed 2 bases, with 14 bases lying between them. The germline CDR1 and CDR2 sequences are SGHRS and YFSETQ.

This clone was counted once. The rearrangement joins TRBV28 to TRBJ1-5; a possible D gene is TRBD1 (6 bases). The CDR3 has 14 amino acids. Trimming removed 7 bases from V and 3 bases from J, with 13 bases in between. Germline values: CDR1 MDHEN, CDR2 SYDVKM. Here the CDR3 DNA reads TGTGCCAGCAATAAATCAGGGGTCAATCAGCCCCAGCATTTT. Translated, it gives CASNKSGVNQPQHF.

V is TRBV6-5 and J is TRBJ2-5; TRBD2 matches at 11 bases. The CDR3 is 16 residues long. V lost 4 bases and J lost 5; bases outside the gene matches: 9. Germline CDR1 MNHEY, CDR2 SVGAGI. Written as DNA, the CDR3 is TGTGCCAGCAGTTTTAGGAGGGCTAGCGGGGGGGAGACCCAGTACTTC. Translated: CASSFRRASGGETQYF.

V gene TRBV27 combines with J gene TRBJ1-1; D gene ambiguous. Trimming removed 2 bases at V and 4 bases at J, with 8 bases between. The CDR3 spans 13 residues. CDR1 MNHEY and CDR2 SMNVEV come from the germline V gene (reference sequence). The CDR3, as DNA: TGTGCCAGCAGTTTACCTGGGAGCACTGAAGCTTTCTTT. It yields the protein CASSLPGSTEAFF.

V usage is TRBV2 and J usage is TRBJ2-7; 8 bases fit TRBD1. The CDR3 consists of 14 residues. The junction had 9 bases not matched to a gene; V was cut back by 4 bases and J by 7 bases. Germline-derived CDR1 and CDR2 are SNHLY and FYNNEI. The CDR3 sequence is CASSVEDRDREQYF. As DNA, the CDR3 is TGTGCCAGCAGTGTAGAGGACAGGGATAGGGAGCAGTACTTC.

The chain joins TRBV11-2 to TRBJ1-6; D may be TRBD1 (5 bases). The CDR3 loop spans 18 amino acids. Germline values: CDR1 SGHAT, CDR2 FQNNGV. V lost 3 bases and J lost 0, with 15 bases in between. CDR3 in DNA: TGTGCCAGCAGCTTGGCCCTGGGGGGAAGCTCCTATAATTCACCCCTCCACTTT. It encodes CASSLALGGSSYNSPLHF.

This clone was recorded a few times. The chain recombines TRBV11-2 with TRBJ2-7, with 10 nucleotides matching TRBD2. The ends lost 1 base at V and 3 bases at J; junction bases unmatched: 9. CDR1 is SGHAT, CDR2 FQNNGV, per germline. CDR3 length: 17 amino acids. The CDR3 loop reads CASSLGGTSGIYYEQYF. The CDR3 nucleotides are TGTGCCAGCAGCTTAGGGGGTACTAGCGGGATTTACTACGAGCAGTACTTC.

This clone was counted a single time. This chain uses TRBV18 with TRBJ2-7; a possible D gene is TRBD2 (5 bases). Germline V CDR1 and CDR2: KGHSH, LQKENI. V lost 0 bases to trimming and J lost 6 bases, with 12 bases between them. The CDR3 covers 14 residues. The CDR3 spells CASSPPSSGIEQYF. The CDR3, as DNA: TGTGCCAGCTCACCACCCTCCTCGGGAATCGAGCAGTACTTC. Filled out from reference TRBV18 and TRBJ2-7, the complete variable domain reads NAGVMQNPRHLVRRRGQEARLRCSPMKGHSHVYWYRQLPEEGLKFMVYLQKENIIDESGMPKERFSAEFPKEGPSILRIQQVVRGDSAAYFCASSPPSSGIEQYFGPGTRLTVT.

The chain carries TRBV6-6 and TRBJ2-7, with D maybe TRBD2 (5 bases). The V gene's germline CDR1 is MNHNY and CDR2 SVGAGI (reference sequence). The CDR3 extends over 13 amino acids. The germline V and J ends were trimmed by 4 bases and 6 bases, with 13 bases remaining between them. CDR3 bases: TGTGCCAGCAGTTCCACCTCCGGGATCGAGCAGTACTTC. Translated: CASSSTSGIEQYF.

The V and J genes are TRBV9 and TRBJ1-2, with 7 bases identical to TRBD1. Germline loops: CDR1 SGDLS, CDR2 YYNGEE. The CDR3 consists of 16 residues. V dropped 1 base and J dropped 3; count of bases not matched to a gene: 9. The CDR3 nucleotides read TGTGCCAGCAGCGTATCCCAGACAGGGTTCGACTATGGCTACACCTTC. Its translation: CASSVSQTGFDYGYTF.

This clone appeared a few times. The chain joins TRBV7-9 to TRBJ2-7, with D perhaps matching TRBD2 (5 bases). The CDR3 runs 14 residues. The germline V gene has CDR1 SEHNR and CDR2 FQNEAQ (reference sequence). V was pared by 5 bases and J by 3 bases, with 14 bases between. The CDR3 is CASSPVIAGYEQYF. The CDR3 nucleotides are TGTGCCAGCAGCCCGGTTATTGCGGGCTACGAGCAGTACTTC.

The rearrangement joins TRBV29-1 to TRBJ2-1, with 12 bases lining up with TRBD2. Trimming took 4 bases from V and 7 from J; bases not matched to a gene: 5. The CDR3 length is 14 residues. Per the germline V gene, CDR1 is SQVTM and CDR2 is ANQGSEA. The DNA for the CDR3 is TGCAGCGTTGCAATACTAGCGGGGGGTAATGAGCAGTTCTTC. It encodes CSVAILAGGNEQFF.

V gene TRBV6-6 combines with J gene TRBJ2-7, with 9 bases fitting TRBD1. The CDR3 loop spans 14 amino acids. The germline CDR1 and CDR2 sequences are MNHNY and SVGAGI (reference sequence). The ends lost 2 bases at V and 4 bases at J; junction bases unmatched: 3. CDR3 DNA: TGTGCCAGCAGTTACACCGGACAGGGGTACGAGCAGTACTTC. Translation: CASSYTGQGYEQYF.

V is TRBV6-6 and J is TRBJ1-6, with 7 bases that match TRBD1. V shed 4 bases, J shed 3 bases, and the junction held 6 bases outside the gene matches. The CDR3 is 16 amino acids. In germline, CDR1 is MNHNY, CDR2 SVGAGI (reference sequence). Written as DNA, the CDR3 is TGTGCCAGCAGTTCTGACAGGGTGATCTATAATTCACCCCTCCACTTT. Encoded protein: CASSSDRVIYNSPLHF.

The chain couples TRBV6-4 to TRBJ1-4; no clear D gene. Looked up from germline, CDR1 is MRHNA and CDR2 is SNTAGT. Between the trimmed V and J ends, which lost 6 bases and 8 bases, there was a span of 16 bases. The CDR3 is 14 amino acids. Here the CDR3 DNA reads TGTGCCAGCAGGGATATCAAAGACATGGAAAAACTGTTTTTT. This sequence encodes CASRDIKDMEKLFF.

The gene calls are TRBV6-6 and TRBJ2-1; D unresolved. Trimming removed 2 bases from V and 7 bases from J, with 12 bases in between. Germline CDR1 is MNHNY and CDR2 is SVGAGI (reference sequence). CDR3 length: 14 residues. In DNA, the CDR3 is TGTGCCAGCAGTTACGGGCCCGTAGGTAATGAGCAGTTCTTC. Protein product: CASSYGPVGNEQFF.

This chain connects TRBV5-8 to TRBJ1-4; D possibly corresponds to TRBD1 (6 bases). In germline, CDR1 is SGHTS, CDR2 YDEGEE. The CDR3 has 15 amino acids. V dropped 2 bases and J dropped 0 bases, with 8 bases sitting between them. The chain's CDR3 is CASSLQGATNEKLFF. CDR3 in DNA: TGTGCCAGCAGCTTACAGGGAGCAACTAATGAAAAACTGTTTTTT.

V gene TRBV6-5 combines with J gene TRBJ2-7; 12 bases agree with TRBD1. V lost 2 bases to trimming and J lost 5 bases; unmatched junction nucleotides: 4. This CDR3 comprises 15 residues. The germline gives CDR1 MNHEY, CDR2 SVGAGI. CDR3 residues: CASSYKGQGANEQYF. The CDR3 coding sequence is TGTGCCAGCAGTTACAAGGGACAGGGGGCGAACGAGCAGTACTTC.